This T cell receptor (beta chain) derives from a study of T cell repertoires in cytomegalovirus infection. Study at large: The study used recently identified HLA-C-restricted and well-studied HLA-B-restricted CMV epitopes. Study observations and caveats: Ex vivo, HLA-C-restricted CMV-specific TCR beta clonotypes prevailed over the rest of the response.

One entry per CDR3 protein, called by TCRdb with MiXCR from the reads. The sample includes roughly 990,000 distinct CDR3 sequences, 25% to 40% seen only once; the top ten take 13%. Germline values: CDR1 MNHEY, CDR2 SMNVEV (reference sequence). Unmatched junction bases numbered 4, after V lost 2 bases and J lost 2 bases. The CDR3 extends over 16 amino acids. In the case of this clonotype: The antigen is not known.

Sequencing used cultured CD8+ T cells from PBMCs, obtained from culture after CMV antigen stimulation. This TCR came from a human donor in good health (CMV status not recorded). Some clones in this sample may be carry-over from other donors' samples. This chain links TRBV27 with TRBJ2-3, with 10 bases fitting TRBD2. The DNA of the CDR3 is TGTGCCAGCAGTTTACTAGCGGGGGTTATCACAGATACGCAGTATTTT. This encodes CASSLLAGVITDTQYF.